This entry lists 16 T cell receptor beta chains sequenced from one sample in a study of CD8 T cells in ankylosing spondylitis. Study conclusions and caveats: A TCR beta motif made of fewer than ten highly homologous variants seemed typical of ankylosing spondylitis blood.

These receptors' antigens are unknown. TCRdb used MiXCR to reprocess the 5' RACE reads, holding one entry per CDR3 protein. The table records 220,000 or so distinct CDR3 sequences, 15% to 20% of them present only once. The sample comprised blood, either unsorted or a sorted T cell fraction (not recorded which). Receptors were obtained from a male donor with ankylosing spondylitis.

This clonotype was counted at least ten times. The chain links TRBV4-1 to TRBJ1-1, with D hard to call. Germline V gene lookup returns CDR1 MGHRA and CDR2 YSYEKL. The CDR3 is made up of 18 amino acids. V dropped 0 bases and J dropped 4 bases, with 21 bases sitting between them. The CDR3 sequence: CASSQDRSTAFMSTEAFF. CDR3 sequence (DNA): TGCGCCAGCAGCCAAGATCGAAGCACAGCTTTTATGAGCACTGAAGCTTTCTTT.

The V call is TRBV7-9, the J call TRBJ2-7; D gene ambiguous. The germline V gene has CDR1 SEHNR and CDR2 FQNEAQ (reference sequence). The CDR3 consists of 13 residues. Trimming cost V 6 bases and J 1 base, with 10 bases left between them. In DNA, the CDR3 is TGTGCCAGCAGTTTCCCAGCATCCTACGAGCAGTACTTC. Its protein is CASSFPASYEQYF.

Ten or more counts support this clonotype. The V call is TRBV28, the J call TRBJ2-1; 12 bases agree with TRBD2. CDR3 size: 19 residues. The germline CDR1 and CDR2 sequences are MDHEN and SYDVKM. V shed 2 bases, J shed 3 bases, and the junction held 11 bases outside the gene matches. The CDR3 bases are TGTGCCAGCAGTTTAACCCGGGCTAGCGGGAGGGTACTCTACAATGAGCAGTTCTTC. This translates into CASSLTRASGRVLYNEQFF.

The rearrangement links TRBV20-1 to TRBJ2-1; maybe TRBD2 (6 bases). The CDR3 contains 15 residues. The V gene lost 1 base and the J gene lost 9 bases, with 19 bases spanning the gap. CDR1 and CDR2 (germline): DFQATT, SNEGSKA (reference sequence). The CDR3 is CSARGREPPWGEQFF. The CDR3 coding sequence is TGCAGTGCTAGAGGTCGGGAGCCCCCGTGGGGTGAGCAGTTCTTC.

The chain has TRBV5-1 and TRBJ1-1; D is perhaps TRBD1 (5 bases). CDR3 length: 17 residues. The V gene's germline CDR1 is SGHRS and CDR2 YFSETQ. V was pared by 0 bases and J by 4 bases, with 19 bases between. The CDR3 loop is CASSLGWSALGGTEAFF. In DNA, the CDR3 is TGCGCCAGCAGCTTGGGATGGTCAGCCCTCGGGGGCACTGAAGCTTTCTTT.

The rearrangement links TRBV5-1 to TRBJ2-7, with a weak D call TRBD1 (5 bases). V lost 4 bases, J lost 7 bases, and 18 bases lay in between. Germline CDR1 reads SGHRS; CDR2 reads YFSETQ. This CDR3 contains 14 residues. CDR3 sequence reads: CASSQGAAPEEQYF. The CDR3 nucleotides read TGCGCCAGCAGCCAAGGGGCAGCTCCGGAGGAGCAGTACTTC.

This clonotype was seen more than once but under ten times. The V call is TRBV2, the J call TRBJ1-3; D ambiguous. V dropped 7 bases and J dropped 4 bases, with 5 bases sitting between them. Germline V gene sequence: CDR1 SNHLY, CDR2 FYNNEI. The CDR3 consists of 11 residues. The CDR3 DNA sequence: TGTGCCAGCACGGGCGGAAACACCATATATTTT. The encoded protein is CASTGGNTIYF.

The chain uses TRBV6-6 and TRBJ2-1; D gene unclear. Germline CDR1 is MNHNY and CDR2 is SVGAGI (reference sequence). V lost 2 bases and J 4 bases, leaving 6 bases between the germline ends. The CDR3 covers 13 residues. The CDR3 is CASSYDGYNEQFF. Written as DNA, the CDR3 is TGTGCCAGCAGTTACGACGGATACAATGAGCAGTTCTTC.

This chain links TRBV7-8 with TRBJ1-3; 7 bases are shared with TRBD1. Germline CDR1 reads SGHVS; CDR2 reads FQNEAQ. The length of the CDR3 is 16 residues. With 5 bases clipped from V and 2 bases from J, the junction kept 9 bases outside the gene matches. CDR3 DNA sequence: TGTGCCAGCAGCGGGAAAACAGGGGAACCTGGAAACACCATATATTTT. Protein product: CASSGKTGEPGNTIYF.

This clonotype has a count of ten or more. J is TRBJ1-2 and V is TRBV11-2; no firm D call. CDR1 and CDR2 (germline): SGHAT, FQNNGV. The germline V and J ends were trimmed by 6 bases and 0 bases, with 20 bases remaining between them. This CDR3 spans 17 amino acids. Here the CDR3 reads CASRQLQGHLTNYGYTF. The DNA for the CDR3 is TGTGCCAGCAGACAACTCCAAGGGCACTTAACTAACTATGGCTACACCTTC.

This clonotype was found many times. The CDR3 nucleotides are TGCGCCAGCAGCTTGGTGGGGGACACTGAAGCTTTCTTT. This sequence encodes CASSLVGDTEAFF. This sequence joins TRBV5-1 and TRBJ1-1; D possibly corresponds to TRBD1 (5 bases). The CDR3 length is 13 residues. The V and J ends lost 0 bases and 3 bases respectively, with 6 bases between them. Per the germline V gene, CDR1 is SGHRS and CDR2 is YFSETQ.

This clonotype was counted between two and nine times. This rearrangement joins TRBV7-3 to TRBJ2-3, with a possible D match to TRBD1 (6 bases). Germline V gives CDR1 SGHTA, CDR2 FQGTGA. The V gene lost 2 bases and the J gene lost 4 bases, with 16 bases spanning the gap. The CDR3 loop spans 16 amino acids. CDR3 region: CASSLEPGEAADTQYF. The CDR3 DNA follows: TGTGCCAGCAGCTTAGAGCCAGGGGAAGCAGCAGATACGCAGTATTTT.

This clonotype was detected many times. This rearrangement joins TRBV5-1 to TRBJ2-1; D is uncertain. Trimming removed 1 base from V and 4 bases from J, with 18 bases in between. The CDR3 has 17 amino acids. Germline V CDR1 and CDR2: SGHRS, YFSETQ. The CDR3 protein is CASSLPNPTARYNEQFF. CDR3 DNA: TGCGCCAGCAGCTTGCCAAATCCCACCGCACGATACAATGAGCAGTTCTTC.

The chain carries TRBV20-1 and TRBJ2-1, with 7 bases aligning to TRBD2. The V and J ends lost 3 bases and 4 bases, in that order; junction bases with no gene match: 3. This CDR3 spans 13 amino acids. Germline V gene sequence: CDR1 DFQATT, CDR2 SNEGSKA (reference sequence). The CDR3: CSASRGVYNEQFF. For the CDR3, the DNA is TGCAGTGCTAGCCGGGGGGTTTACAATGAGCAGTTCTTC.

A note on this clonotype: A much larger clone lies a single base off, so this may be a read error. This chain connects TRBV5-6 to TRBJ1-1; unclear D gene. The CDR3 extends over 12 amino acids. Germline values: CDR1 SGHDT, CDR2 YYEEEE. Trimming left V 4 bases short and J 3 bases short, with 7 bases between. For the CDR3, the DNA is TGTGCCAGCAGCATCGGGGACACTGAAGCTTTCTTT. Protein product: CASSIGDTEAFF.

V gene TRBV20-1 combines with J gene TRBJ2-2; 11 nucleotides agree with TRBD2. The CDR3 contains 13 residues. The V segment lost 3 bases and the J segment 6 bases; nucleotides outside the gene matches: 0. Germline lookup yields CDR1 DFQATT and CDR2 SNEGSKA (reference sequence). CDR3 protein: CSARTSGAGELFF. CDR3 DNA sequence: TGCAGTGCTAGGACTAGCGGGGCCGGGGAGCTGTTTTTT.